The TCR beta chain under discussion was sequenced for a study of blood T cells in healthy people across ages. The study, taken as a whole, reports: CMV status of donors was not determined, possibly confounding expanded clonotype changes. In these data, TCR beta diversity tracked strongly with naive T cell percentage.

As to this clonotype: What it binds is unknown.

Trimming took 1 base from V and 8 from J, leaving 11 bases between them. This CDR3 region has 13 residues. Germline values: CDR1 KGHSH, CDR2 LQKENI. It was with a sample-barcoded 5' primer and a J-beta primer mix that a second PCR of roughly 7 to 12 cycles was run. Each cDNA molecule received a tag from a template-switch adaptor that had 12 random nucleotides. TCRdb analysed the 5' RACE reads with MiXCR anew, one entry per CDR3 protein. This table holds about a million distinct CDR3 sequences, about two fifths found once. The donors, all healthy, were Caucasians living in Russia, aged roughly 6 to 100.

V gene TRBV18 combines with J gene TRBJ1-2; D gene unclear. The sample taken for sequencing was blood. The sequence came from a man younger than 35 in good health. CDR3 DNA: TGTGCCAGCTCACCACAGAAGGGAAACGGCTACACCTTC. This translates into CASSPQKGNGYTF.